The 18 T cell receptor beta chains given below trace back to one sample, sequenced in a study of T cells in Graves' hyperthyroidism and ophthalmopathy. From RNA transcripts, TCR beta CDR3 regions were amplified. During a first-round RT-PCR of the TCR CDR3, the HTBI primer set was used. TCRdb ran MiXCR on the multiplex PCR reads and lists one entry per CDR3 protein. Here the sample spans 450,000 to 650,000 distinct CDR3 sequences, 14% being singletons. Source material: blood. These receptor sequences come from a woman aged 18-29 years with Graves' ophthalmopathy.

In this sample, this clonotype turned up many times. This sequence joins TRBV20-1 and TRBJ2-7, with a tentative D call TRBD2 (6 bases). Looked up from germline, CDR1 is DFQATT and CDR2 is SNEGSKA (reference sequence). The CDR3 totals 14 residues. Trimming removed 0 bases at V and 3 bases at J, with 12 bases between. For the CDR3, the DNA is TGCAGTGCTAGAGACCTCGCGGGAAACTACGAGCAGTACTTC. This codes for CSARDLAGNYEQYF.

This chain connects TRBV16 to TRBJ2-3, with D possibly TRBD1 on 5 matching bases. The closer fit of TRBJ1-5 to the DNA end suggests the J call may be wrong. From germline, CDR1 is KGHSY and CDR2 FQNENV. The CDR3 is 16 residues long. CDR3 sequence reads: CASSGLGGYGTDTQHF. CDR3 nucleotide sequence: TGTGCCAGCAGCGGTCTCGGGGGGTATGGCACAGATACGCAGCATTTT.

The CDR3 reads CASSPRVTSGRNEQFF. The CDR3 nucleotides are TGTGCCAGCTCACCACGAGTGACTAGCGGGAGAAATGAGCAGTTCTTC. The chain couples TRBV18 to TRBJ2-1; 12 bases are shared with TRBD2. The V gene's germline CDR1 is KGHSH and CDR2 LQKENI. J lost 7 bases, V lost 1 base, and 5 bases had no gene match. CDR3 size: 16 residues.

The chain links TRBV7-2 to TRBJ1-5; TRBD1 might be the D (5 bases). The germline V gene encodes CDR1 SGHTA and CDR2 FQGNSA. V lost 6 bases and J 4 bases, leaving 13 bases between the germline ends. CDR3 length: 14 amino acids. The CDR3 DNA sequence: TGTGCCAGCAGTCACGCGGGGGTTAATCAGCCCCAGCATTTT. The encoded protein is CASSHAGVNQPQHF.

Comment on this clonotype: One end of the junction is discordant with germline, which a read error may explain. The chain uses TRBV5-1 and TRBJ1-5; D gene uncertain. CDR1 SGHRS and CDR2 YFSETQ come from the germline V gene. This CDR3 spans 14 amino acids. This chain's CDR3 is CVSSPRDSNQPQHF. The CDR3 bases are TGCGTCAGCAGCCCTAGGGATAGCAATCAGCCCCAGCATTTT. Combining the CDR3 with reference TRBV5-1 and TRBJ1-5 gives the whole variable domain KAGVTQTPRYLIKTRGQQVTLSCSPISGHRSVSWYQQTPGQGLQFLFEYFSETQRNKGNFPGRFSGRQFSNSRSEMNVSTLELGDSALYLCVSSPRDSNQPQHFGDGTRLSIL.

This clonotype was counted at least ten times. The chain combines TRBV20-1 with TRBJ2-1; 11 bases match TRBD2. Germline V CDR1 and CDR2: DFQATT, SNEGSKA (reference sequence). The CDR3 spans 15 residues. V lost 2 bases and J lost 3; bases outside the gene matches: 3. CDR3 in DNA: TGCAGTGCTAGAATCGGACTAGCGGGCTACAATGAGCAGTTCTTC. This codes for CSARIGLAGYNEQFF.

This clonotype was counted many times. The chain has TRBV2 and TRBJ1-5, with 9 positions matching TRBD1. Per germline, CDR1 SNHLY and CDR2 FYNNEI. The CDR3 runs to 15 residues. The ends lost 6 bases at V and 7 bases at J; junction bases unmatched: 10. CDR3 in DNA: TGTGCCAGCAGCCCAACAGGGGGCCAGGGGCAGCCCCAGCATTTT. This codes for CASSPTGGQGQPQHF.

This clonotype was picked up many times. The chain links TRBV28 to TRBJ1-2; possible D gene TRBD1, 6 bases. Per the germline V gene, CDR1 is MDHEN and CDR2 is SYDVKM. V was clipped by 3 bases and J by 7 bases, with 12 bases between them. The CDR3 is 13 amino acids. The CDR3 sequence: CASSFGGRRGYTF. CDR3 DNA: TGTGCCAGCAGTTTTGGGGGGCGCCGTGGCTACACCTTC.

Many counts were recorded for this clonotype. The chain joins TRBV2 to TRBJ2-3; a weak D match, TRBD2 (5 bases). The CDR3 is 15 amino acids. Germline CDR1 and CDR2: SNHLY and FYNNEI. The V end lost 0 bases, the J end lost 2 bases, and 9 bases lay between the germline ends. This CDR3 is CASSEAGADTDTQYF. The CDR3, as DNA: TGTGCCAGCAGTGAAGCGGGAGCCGACACAGATACGCAGTATTTT.

In its sample, this clonotype was seen many times. The V gene is TRBV2, the J gene TRBJ1-5; 9 positions agree with TRBD1. Trimming cost V 8 bases and J 6 bases; bases outside gene matches: 5. This CDR3 is built from 13 residues. The germline gives CDR1 SNHLY, CDR2 FYNNEI. The CDR3 DNA reads TGTGCCAGCGTACAGGGGGCGGGTCAGCCCCAGCATTTT. Protein product: CASVQGAGQPQHF. The variable domain in full, completed from reference TRBV2 and TRBJ1-5, reads EPEVTQTPSHQVTQMGQEVILRCVPISNHLYFYWYRQILGQKVEFLVSFYNNEISEKSEIFDDQFSVERPDGSNFTLKIRSTKLEDSAMYFCASVQGAGQPQHFGDGTRLSIL.

The V call is TRBV28, the J call TRBJ1-3; 7 bases match TRBD1. Germline V gene lookup returns CDR1 MDHEN and CDR2 SYDVKM. J lost 2 bases, V lost 3 bases, and 4 bases had no gene match. This CDR3 contains 15 residues. This chain's CDR3 is CASSLRGPPGNTIYF. The CDR3 region has the DNA TGTGCCAGCAGTTTGAGGGGGCCTCCTGGAAACACCATATATTTT.

Ten or more counts support this clonotype. The chain links TRBV28 to TRBJ2-5; 8 nucleotides match TRBD1. CDR1 MDHEN and CDR2 SYDVKM come from the germline V gene. This CDR3 has 19 residues. V shed 0 bases, J shed 1 base, and the junction held 13 bases outside the gene matches. The CDR3 protein is CASSLWDSGSGGPQETQYF. The DNA of the CDR3 is TGTGCCAGCAGTTTATGGGATAGCGGATCAGGGGGCCCCCAAGAGACCCAGTACTTC. The full variable domain, rest sourced from reference TRBV28 and TRBJ2-5, is DVKVTQSSRYLVKRTGEKVFLECVQDMDHENMFWYRQDPGLGLRLIYFSYDVKMKEKGDIPEGYSVSREKKERFSLILESASTNQTSMYLCASSLWDSGSGGPQETQYFGPGTRLLVL.

The chain employs TRBV7-9 and TRBJ1-3, with D unclear. CDR1 and CDR2 from the germline V gene are SEHNR and FQNEAQ (reference sequence). The ends were cut back, 1 base at V and 0 bases at J, with 10 bases in the middle. The CDR3 covers 16 residues. This CDR3 reads CASSLDARLSGNTIYF. DNA of the CDR3: TGTGCCAGCAGCTTAGATGCCAGGCTCTCTGGAAACACCATATATTTT.

This clonotype turned up a few times. The gene calls are TRBV6-1 and TRBJ1-1; D is unclear. Germline values: CDR1 MNHNS, CDR2 SASEGT. Between the trimmed V and J ends, which lost 8 bases and 0 bases, there was a span of 19 bases. The CDR3 is 16 residues long. The CDR3 bases are TGTGCCAGCCTCAAAGGGAGTCACCCAATGAACACTGAAGCTTTCTTT. Its protein product is CASLKGSHPMNTEAFF.

This clonotype was seen many times. The chain employs TRBV5-8 and TRBJ1-2; no definite D call. Trimming stripped 1 base from V and 8 bases from J, with 12 bases between. CDR1 and CDR2 (germline): SGHTS, YDEGEE. The CDR3 runs to 13 residues. CDR3 residues: CASSLNLDGGYTF. CDR3 DNA: TGTGCCAGCAGCTTGAATCTGGATGGCGGCTACACCTTC.

This chain joins TRBV15 and TRBJ1-2, with D maybe TRBD1 (6 bases). Germline V CDR1 and CDR2: LNHNV, YYDKDF (reference sequence). The germline V and J ends were trimmed by 1 base and 3 bases, with 12 bases remaining between them. The CDR3 loop spans 15 amino acids. Here the CDR3 DNA reads TGTGCCACCAGCAGAGGGACAGCCAGGGACTATGGCTACACCTTC. Translation gives CATSRGTARDYGYTF.

Remarks on this clonotype: This may be a read error: a much more frequent sequence differs by one nucleotide. The chain couples TRBV24-1 to TRBJ2-7; 11 positions match TRBD2. V shed 5 bases, J shed 2 bases, and the junction held 4 bases outside the gene matches. CDR3 length equals 15 residues. Germline V CDR1 and CDR2: KGHDR, SFDVKD. The CDR3 here is CATSVGTSGPYEQYF. The CDR3 bases are TGTGCCACCAGTGTCGGGACTAGCGGCCCCTACGAGCAGTACTTC.

This clonotype was recorded a few times. V gene TRBV6-1 combines with J gene TRBJ2-2; D gene unclear. CDR3 length: 12 residues. In germline, CDR1 is MNHNS, CDR2 SASEGT. Trimming removed 7 bases from V and 3 bases from J, with 6 bases in between. The CDR3 is CASKAYTGELFF. The CDR3 region has the DNA TGTGCCAGCAAGGCATACACCGGGGAGCTGTTTTTT.